The 13 T cell receptor beta chains listed next were all sequenced from one sample in a study of cytomegalovirus exposure and HLA in healthy donors. PCR amplification relied on 60 Vbeta primers (plus 13 Jbeta primers). The assay was immunoSEQ multiplex PCR, and TCRdb's table has in-frame clones only and misses some. The repertoire holds about 200,000 clones, with 70% to 90% as singletons. The sequenced sample consisted of PBMCs. The receptors were gathered from a woman aged 30 to 39 in good health and CMV-seronegative.

The rearrangement links TRBV5-1 to TRBJ1-2, with D possibly being TRBD1 (5 bases). The ends were cut back, 4 bases at V and 2 bases at J, with 12 bases in the middle. The CDR3 is made up of 14 amino acids. Germline CDR1 reads SGHRS; CDR2 reads YFSETQ. The CDR3 region is CASSPDSYNYGYTF. The DNA for the CDR3 is TGCGCCAGCAGCCCAGACAGCTACAACTATGGCTACACCTTC.

V and J are TRBV11-2 and TRBJ2-3; D is possibly TRBD2 (6 bases). V was clipped by 5 bases and J by 0 bases, with 12 bases between them. The CDR3 runs 15 residues. Germline CDR1 and CDR2: SGHAT and FQNNGV. CDR3 loop: CASSQPGRSTDTQYF. Here the CDR3 DNA reads TGTGCCAGCAGCCAGCCGGGGAGGAGCACAGATACGCAGTATTTT.

With regard to this clone: Other DNA variants within this sample encode the same CDR3. V and J are TRBV4-1 and TRBJ2-5; 11 bases agree with TRBD2. This CDR3 contains 17 residues. Germline V gene sequence: CDR1 MGHRA, CDR2 YSYEKL. The V gene end was trimmed by 4 bases and the J gene end by 4 bases; junction bases not matched to a gene: 11. CDR3 coding DNA: TGCGCCAGCAGCCGGGGGCTAGCGGGAGGAGTCGGAGAGACCCAGTACTTC. As protein: CASSRGLAGGVGETQYF.

The chain has TRBV21-1 and TRBJ2-7; the table gives TRBD1 as D, unverified against the DNA. TRBV21-1 has pseudogene status. This CDR3 spans 14 amino acids. The CDR3: CASNGTWVLDEQYF. CDR3 nucleotides: TGTGCCAGCAATGGGACATGGGTTTTGGACGAGCAGTACTTC.

This chain uses TRBV7-8 with TRBJ2-1; D is perhaps TRBD1 (6 bases). CDR1 SGHVS and CDR2 FQNEAQ come from the germline V gene. The CDR3 is made up of 13 amino acids. V lost 4 bases and J lost 9, with 13 bases in between. The CDR3: CASSYTGNLEQFF. The CDR3 nucleotides are TGTGCCAGCAGCTACACAGGGAACCTTGAGCAGTTCTTC.

V and J are TRBV18 and TRBJ1-2; 10 bases map to TRBD1. The CDR3 consists of 14 residues. Per germline, CDR1 KGHSH and CDR2 LQKENI. After removal of 3 bases from V and 8 bases from J, the junction contained 6 bases not matched to a gene. The DNA for the CDR3 is TGTGCCAGCTCACCTGGGACAGGGGCAGGAGGCTACACCTTC. This translates into CASSPGTGAGGYTF.

The V and J genes are TRBV6-4 and TRBJ2-5; D ambiguous. Trimming cost V 7 bases and J 7 bases, with 4 bases left between them. The V gene's germline CDR1 is MRHNA and CDR2 SNTAGT. This CDR3 has 9 amino acids. As DNA, the CDR3 is TGTGCCAGCAAGAGGACCCAGTACTTC. This codes for CASKRTQYF.

The rearrangement uses TRBV28 and TRBJ2-7; 7 positions match TRBD2. Germline V CDR1 and CDR2: MDHEN, SYDVKM. Trimming removed 5 bases from V and 1 base from J; junction bases left unmatched: 5. The CDR3 is made up of 14 amino acids. CDR3 sequence reads: CASSPAGASYEQYF. The CDR3 DNA is TGTGCCAGCAGTCCTGCGGGAGCATCCTACGAGCAGTACTTC. The full variable domain, its missing parts supplied by reference TRBV28 and TRBJ2-7, is DVKVTQSSRYLVKRTGEKVFLECVQDMDHENMFWYRQDPGLGLRLIYFSYDVKMKEKGDIPEGYSVSREKKERFSLILESASTNQTSMYLCASSPAGASYEQYFGPGTRLTVT.

V usage is TRBV28 and J usage is TRBJ1-3, with unresolved D. Looked up from germline, CDR1 is MDHEN and CDR2 is SYDVKM. The CDR3 spans 12 residues. The V gene lost 7 bases and the J gene lost 0 bases, with 4 bases spanning the gap. The CDR3, as DNA: TGTGCCAGCACAGTCTCTGGAAACACCATATATTTT. This translates into CASTVSGNTIYF.

In its sample, this clone was seen once. The chain recombines TRBV30 with TRBJ2-7; D may be TRBD2 (5 bases). The CDR3 sequence is 11 residues long. Germline-derived CDR1 and CDR2 are GTSNPN and SVGIG (reference sequence). V shed 3 bases and J shed 6 bases, with 9 bases lying between them. The DNA for the CDR3 is TGTGCCTGGAGCCGAGGAGGCGAGCAGTACTTC. Translated: CAWSRGGEQYF.

Written as DNA, the CDR3 is TGTGCCAGCTCACCACGTCGGGACACGGCCCTTTACGAGCAGTACTTC. Its protein product is CASSPRRDTALYEQYF. The chain is built from TRBV18 and TRBJ2-7, with a tentative D call TRBD1 (6 bases). Per the germline V gene, CDR1 is KGHSH and CDR2 is LQKENI. V lost 1 base to trimming and J lost 4 bases, with 17 bases between them. CDR3 length equals 16 residues.

This clone occurred a few times. The V and J genes are TRBV2 and TRBJ2-5, with D possibly TRBD1 on 6 matching bases. Trimming removed 5 bases from V and 4 bases from J, with 14 bases in between. Per the germline V gene, CDR1 is SNHLY and CDR2 is FYNNEI. The CDR3 is 14 amino acids. CDR3 loop: CASSNLRGTETQYF. CDR3 coding DNA: TGTGCCAGCAGTAACCTCAGGGGCACAGAGACCCAGTACTTC.

The chain links TRBV10-1 to TRBJ2-7, with TRBD1 identical over 8 bases. The V gene end was trimmed by 2 bases and the J gene end by 3 bases; junction bases not matched to a gene: 6. Germline CDR1 and CDR2: WNHNN and SYGVQD (reference sequence). The CDR3 is 15 residues long. Here the CDR3 reads CASSETRQGFYEQYF. CDR3 sequence (DNA): TGCGCCAGCAGTGAGACCCGACAGGGGTTCTACGAGCAGTACTTC.